The rows below give T cell receptor beta chains drawn from one sample of a study of T cell clones after liver transplantation. This table comes from immunoSEQ multiplex PCR, and its TCRdb copy is limited to in-frame clones, with some not included. The sample contains 40,000 to 65,000 clones, about 88% of which appear only once. Sample: CD4+ T cells from blood, taken before liver transplant. The receptors derive from a human donor who received a liver transplant. Both conserved end residues are part of each CDR3. Each record gives: J gene, clone size, D gene, V gene, CDR3 DNA, CDR3 protein. D genes are given only for firm matches. Only some rows state a clone size, as once, few, many or a class for expanded clones.

j_gene: TRBJ2-5
abundance: NA
d_gene: NA
v_gene: TRBV7-2
CDR3nt: TGTGCCAGCAGCTCCAGTCTGACCCAGTACTTC
CDR3aa: CASSSSLTQYF

j_gene: TRBJ2-5
abundance: NA
d_gene: NA
v_gene: TRBV6-5
CDR3nt: TGTGCCAGCAGTTACGGGGGACAAGAGACCCAGTACTTC
CDR3aa: CASSYGGQETQYF

j_gene: TRBJ1-5
abundance: once
d_gene: NA
v_gene: TRBV15
CDR3nt: TGTGCCACCAGCAGAGAAATGCGGCACAGCAATCAGCCCCAGCATTTT
CDR3aa: CATSREMRHSNQPQHF

j_gene: TRBJ2-6
abundance: NA
d_gene: NA
v_gene: TRBV7-8
CDR3nt: TGTGCCAGCAGCTTAGTGTTGAAAACCGACCGCTCTGGGGCCAACGTCCTGACTTTC
CDR3aa: CASSLVLKTDRSGANVLTF

j_gene: TRBJ2-7
abundance: NA
d_gene: NA
v_gene: TRBV11-2
CDR3nt: TGTGCCAGCAGCTTATCAGGGATCAACGAGCAGTACTTC
CDR3aa: CASSLSGINEQYF

j_gene: TRBJ2-3
abundance: once
d_gene: NA
v_gene: TRBV25-1
CDR3nt: TGTGCCAGCACGACGGTTAGTACAGATACGCAGTATTTT
CDR3aa: CASTTVSTDTQYF

j_gene: TRBJ2-3
abundance: NA
d_gene: NA
v_gene: TRBV5-8
CDR3nt: TGTGCCAGCAGCTTCGAGGGAGGTCAAGGTGTGACGTCAGATACGCAGTATTTT
CDR3aa: CASSFEGGQGVTSDTQYF

j_gene: TRBJ1-6
abundance: once
d_gene: NA
v_gene: TRBV7-2
CDR3nt: TGTGCCAGCAGCCAGCGAACAGCGCATCTGGGGGATTCACCCCTCCACTTT
CDR3aa: CASSQRTAHLGDSPLHF

j_gene: TRBJ1-5
abundance: NA
d_gene: NA
v_gene: TRBV6-1
CDR3nt: TGTGCCAGCACTGTGGTGGTGGATCAGCCCCAGCATTTT
CDR3aa: CASTVVVDQPQHF

j_gene: TRBJ1-2
abundance: NA
d_gene: TRBD1
v_gene: TRBV5-4
CDR3nt: TGTGCCAGCAGCCATCGGGACAGGGACGGCTACACCTTC
CDR3aa: CASSHRDRDGYTF

j_gene: TRBJ1-6
abundance: once
d_gene: NA
v_gene: TRBV7-9
CDR3nt: TGTGCCAGCAGCTTACAGGGAAACAATTCACCCCTCCACTTT
CDR3aa: CASSLQGNNSPLHF

j_gene: TRBJ2-5
abundance: NA
d_gene: NA
v_gene: TRBV10-3
CDR3nt: TGTGCCATCAGTGAGGGCGAGACCCAGTACTTC
CDR3aa: CAISEGETQYF